This passage covers 8 T cell receptor beta chains from one sample sequenced in a study of CD8+CD57+ T cells in acquired aplastic anemia. The study profiled TCR beta VDJ and CDR3 using genomic DNA as template. TCRdb re-called the reads through MiXCR, storing one row per CDR3 protein. The table includes nearly 60,000 distinct CDR3 sequences, approximately 54% detected once. Patients sequenced had flow cytometry evidence of CD8+CD57+ cell expansion. The sample was sorted CD4+, CD8+, or CD8+CD57+ T cells (not recorded which) from PBMCs. These receptors were collected from a human donor with aplastic anemia.

Only one count was recorded for this clonotype. A read error may produce the germline difference seen at one junction end. The rearrangement joins TRBV25-1 to TRBJ2-3; possible D gene TRBD2, 6 bases. The germline CDR1 and CDR2 sequences are MGHDK and SYGVNS. This CDR3 has 14 amino acids. CDR3 bases: TGTGCTAGCAGTATTCAGGGACTTACAGATACGCAGTATTTT. Translation gives CASSIQGLTDTQYF. Full variable domain (rest looked up from reference TRBV25-1 and TRBJ2-3): EADIYQTPRYLVIGTGKKITLECSQTMGHDKMYWYQQDPGMELHLIHYSYGVNSTEKGDLSSESTVSRIRTEHFPLTLESARPSHTSQYLCASSIQGLTDTQYFGPGTRLTVL.

This clonotype was counted ten times or more. V is TRBV29-1 and J is TRBJ1-1, with 10 positions matching TRBD1. This CDR3 has 14 amino acids. CDR1 SQVTM and CDR2 ANQGSEA come from the germline V gene. Trimming cost V 1 base and J 7 bases; bases outside gene matches: 6. The CDR3 spells CSVEVLGTGVEAFF. The CDR3 DNA sequence: TGCAGCGTTGAAGTTCTCGGGACAGGGGTTGAAGCTTTCTTT.

This rearrangement joins TRBV29-1 to TRBJ2-1; TRBD2 matches at 8 bases. The CDR3 is made up of 16 amino acids. Per germline, CDR1 SQVTM and CDR2 ANQGSEA. Unmatched junction bases numbered 8, after V lost 4 bases and J lost 0 bases. The CDR3 DNA follows: TGCAGCGTTGTGGGCGGGAGCGGGAGCTCCTACAATGAGCAGTTCTTC. Its protein product is CSVVGGSGSSYNEQFF.

The chain is built from TRBV20-1 and TRBJ1-2; D ambiguous. The germline gives CDR1 DFQATT, CDR2 SNEGSKA (reference sequence). This CDR3 spans 14 amino acids. V was pared by 3 bases and J by 3 bases, with 14 bases between. CDR3 sequence reads: CSASRTGGDYGYTF. The CDR3 DNA is TGCAGTGCTAGTCGCACGGGCGGGGACTATGGCTACACCTTC.

This clonotype was seen repeatedly, ten times or more. This chain uses TRBV20-1 with TRBJ1-4, with D tentatively TRBD1 (5 bases). Germline lookup yields CDR1 DFQATT and CDR2 SNEGSKA (reference sequence). V lost 2 bases and J 2 bases, leaving 18 bases between the germline ends. This CDR3 spans 17 amino acids. The CDR3, as DNA: TGCAGTGCTAGACCCCAGGGCAGGCTGCTTACTAATGAAAAACTGTTTTTT. It specifies CSARPQGRLLTNEKLFF.

The chain joins TRBV20-1 to TRBJ1-2; D gene uncertain. This CDR3 comprises 13 residues. Between the trimmed V and J ends, which lost 0 bases and 5 bases, there was a span of 10 bases. Per germline, CDR1 DFQATT and CDR2 SNEGSKA (reference sequence). CDR3 coding DNA: TGCAGTGCTAGAGACCGCGTATATTATGGCTACACCTTC. This encodes CSARDRVYYGYTF.

The rearrangement joins TRBV19 to TRBJ2-1; either TRBD1 or TRBD2 may fit D (6 bases each). This CDR3 spans 14 amino acids. Germline V gives CDR1 LNHDA, CDR2 SQIVND (reference sequence). The ends were cut back, 5 bases at V and 9 bases at J, with 17 bases in the middle. The CDR3 loop is CASSPTGTGGEQFF. CDR3 bases: TGTGCCAGTAGTCCGACAGGTACCGGGGGTGAGCAGTTCTTC.

This clonotype was observed many times. The chain recombines TRBV12-3 or TRBV12-4 with TRBJ2-1; TRBD1 might be the D (5 bases). This CDR3 region has 13 residues. Trimming pared 8 bases from V and 0 bases from J, leaving 8 bases between. CDR3 sequence reads: CASGAYSYNEQFF. In DNA, the CDR3 is TGTGCCAGCGGGGCCTACTCCTACAATGAGCAGTTCTTC.